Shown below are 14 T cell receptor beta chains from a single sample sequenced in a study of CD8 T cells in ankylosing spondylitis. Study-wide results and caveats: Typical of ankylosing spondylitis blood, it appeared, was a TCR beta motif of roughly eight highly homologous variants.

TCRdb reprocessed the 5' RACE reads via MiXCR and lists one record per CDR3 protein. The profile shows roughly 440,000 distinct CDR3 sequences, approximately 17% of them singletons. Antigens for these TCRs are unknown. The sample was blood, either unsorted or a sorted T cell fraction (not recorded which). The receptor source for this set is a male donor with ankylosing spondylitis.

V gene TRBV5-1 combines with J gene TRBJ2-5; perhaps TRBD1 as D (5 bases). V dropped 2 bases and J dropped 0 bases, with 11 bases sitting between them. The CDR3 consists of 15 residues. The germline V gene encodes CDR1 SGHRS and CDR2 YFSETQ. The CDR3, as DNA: TGCGCCAGCAGCTTAAGTGGGGCATACCAAGAGACCCAGTACTTC. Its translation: CASSLSGAYQETQYF.

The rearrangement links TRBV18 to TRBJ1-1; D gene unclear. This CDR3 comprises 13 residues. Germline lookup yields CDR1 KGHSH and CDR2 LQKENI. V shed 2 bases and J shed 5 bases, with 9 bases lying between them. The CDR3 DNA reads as TGTGCCAGCTCACCAAAGTCAGAGACTGAAGCTTTCTTT. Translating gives CASSPKSETEAFF.

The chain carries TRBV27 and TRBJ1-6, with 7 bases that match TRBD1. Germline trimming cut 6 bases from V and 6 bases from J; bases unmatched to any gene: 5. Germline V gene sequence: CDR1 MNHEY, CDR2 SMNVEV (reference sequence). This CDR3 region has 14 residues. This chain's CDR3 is CASRRGTVNSPLHF. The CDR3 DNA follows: TGTGCCAGCAGGCGGGGGACAGTTAATTCACCCCTCCACTTT.

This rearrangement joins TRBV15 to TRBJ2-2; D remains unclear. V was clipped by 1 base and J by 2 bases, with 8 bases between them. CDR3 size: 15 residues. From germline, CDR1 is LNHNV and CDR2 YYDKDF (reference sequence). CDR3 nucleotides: TGTGCCACCAGCAGAGGGACGGAAAACACCGGGGAGCTGTTTTTT. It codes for CATSRGTENTGELFF.

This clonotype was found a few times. In DNA, the CDR3 is TGTGCCAGCAGTTTTTTGGCGGGGGGCAAAGACTATGGCTACACCTTC. This gives the protein CASSFLAGGKDYGYTF. The genes are TRBV12-3 or TRBV12-4 and TRBJ1-2; tentatively, D is TRBD1 (6 bases). The ends were cut back, 3 bases at V and 3 bases at J, with 17 bases in the middle. This CDR3 contains 16 residues.

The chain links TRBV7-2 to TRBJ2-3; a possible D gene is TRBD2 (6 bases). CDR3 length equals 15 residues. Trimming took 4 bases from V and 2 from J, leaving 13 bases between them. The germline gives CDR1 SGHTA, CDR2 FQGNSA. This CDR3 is CASSYLSGSTDTQYF. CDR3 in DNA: TGTGCCAGCAGCTACCTTAGCGGTTCCACAGATACGCAGTATTTT.

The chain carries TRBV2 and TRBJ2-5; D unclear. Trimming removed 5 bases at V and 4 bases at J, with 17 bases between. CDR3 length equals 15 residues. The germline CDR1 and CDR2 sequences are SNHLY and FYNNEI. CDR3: CASSIPTLSTETQYF. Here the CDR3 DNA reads TGTGCCAGCAGTATCCCAACACTATCAACAGAGACCCAGTACTTC.

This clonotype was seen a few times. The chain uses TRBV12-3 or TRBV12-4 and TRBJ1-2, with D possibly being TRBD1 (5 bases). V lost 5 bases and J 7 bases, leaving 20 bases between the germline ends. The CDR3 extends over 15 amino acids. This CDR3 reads CASSPQGAGRGGYTF. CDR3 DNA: TGTGCCAGCAGTCCCCAAGGGGCCGGAAGGGGTGGCTACACCTTC.

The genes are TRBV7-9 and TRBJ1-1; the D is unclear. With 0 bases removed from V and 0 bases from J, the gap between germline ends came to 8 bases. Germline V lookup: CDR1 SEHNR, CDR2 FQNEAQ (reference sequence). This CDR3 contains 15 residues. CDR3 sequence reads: CASSLAEKLNTEAFF. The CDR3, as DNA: TGTGCCAGCAGCTTAGCTGAGAAGCTGAACACTGAAGCTTTCTTT.

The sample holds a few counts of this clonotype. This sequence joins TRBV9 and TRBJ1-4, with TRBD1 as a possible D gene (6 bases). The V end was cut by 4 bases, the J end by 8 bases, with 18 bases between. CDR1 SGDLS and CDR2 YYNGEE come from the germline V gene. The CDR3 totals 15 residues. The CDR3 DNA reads TGTGCCAGCAGCCCCGGCGGGGCCCAGGGGGAAAAACTGTTTTTT. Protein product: CASSPGGAQGEKLFF.

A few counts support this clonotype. CDR3 amino acids: CAWRHPNYGYTF. DNA for the CDR3: TGTGCCTGGAGGCACCCTAACTATGGCTACACCTTC. The V and J genes are TRBV30 and TRBJ1-2; D is ambiguous. Trimming removed 3 bases from V and 0 bases from J, with 5 bases in between. Germline V CDR1 and CDR2: GTSNPN, SVGIG (reference sequence). This CDR3 region has 12 residues.

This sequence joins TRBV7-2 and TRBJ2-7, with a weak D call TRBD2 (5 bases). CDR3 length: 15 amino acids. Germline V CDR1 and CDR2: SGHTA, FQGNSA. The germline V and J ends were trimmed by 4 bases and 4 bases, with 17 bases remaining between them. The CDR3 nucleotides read TGTGCCAGCAGCTCAGTAGAAGGAGGTCCTTACGAGCAGTACTTC. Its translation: CASSSVEGGPYEQYF.

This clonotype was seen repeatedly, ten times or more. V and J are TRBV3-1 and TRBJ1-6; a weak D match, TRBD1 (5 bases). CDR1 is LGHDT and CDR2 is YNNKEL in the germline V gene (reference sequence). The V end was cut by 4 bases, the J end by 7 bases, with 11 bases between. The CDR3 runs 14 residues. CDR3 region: CASSLGVQNSPLHF. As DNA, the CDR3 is TGTGCCAGCAGCCTAGGGGTGCAAAATTCACCCCTCCACTTT.

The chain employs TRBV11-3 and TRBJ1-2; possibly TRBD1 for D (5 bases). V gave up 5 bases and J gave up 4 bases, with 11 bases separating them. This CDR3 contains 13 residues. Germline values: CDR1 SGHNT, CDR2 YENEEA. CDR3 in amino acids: CASSPGRLYGYTF. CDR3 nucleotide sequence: TGTGCCAGCAGCCCGGGACGCCTCTATGGCTACACCTTC.